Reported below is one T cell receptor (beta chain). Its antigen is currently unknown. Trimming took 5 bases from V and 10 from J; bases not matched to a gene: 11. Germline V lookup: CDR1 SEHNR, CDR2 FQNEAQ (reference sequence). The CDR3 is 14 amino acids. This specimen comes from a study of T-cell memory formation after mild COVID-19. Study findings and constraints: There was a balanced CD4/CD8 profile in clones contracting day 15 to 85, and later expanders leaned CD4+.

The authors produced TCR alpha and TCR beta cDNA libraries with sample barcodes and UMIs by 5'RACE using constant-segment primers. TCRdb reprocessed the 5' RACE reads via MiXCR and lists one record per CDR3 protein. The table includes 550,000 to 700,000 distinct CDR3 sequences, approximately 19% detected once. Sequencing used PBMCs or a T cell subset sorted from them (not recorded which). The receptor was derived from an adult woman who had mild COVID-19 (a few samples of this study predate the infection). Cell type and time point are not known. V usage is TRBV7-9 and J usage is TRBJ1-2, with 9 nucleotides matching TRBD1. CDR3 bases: TGTGCCAGCAGCCATTCTTCGGGACAGGGTTCCTACACCTTC. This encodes CASSHSSGQGSYTF.